This T cell receptor (beta chain) stems from a study of cytomegalovirus exposure and HLA in healthy donors (dated by TCRdb to the late 2010s). For context, the study as a whole: An earlier analysis of approximately 600 of the donors reported 250 to 350 Gb of sequence data and some 100 million unique TCR beta sequences from 150 million to 200 million T cells. Typing coverage varied by locus: roughly 620-640 donors for A, B, C, DRB1 and DQB1; approximately 500 for DQA1; nearly 610 for DPA1; roughly 450 for DPB1. To predict cytomegalovirus infection status, the study brought together high-throughput TCR immunosequencing, statistical association of individual TCRs with disease status, and machine learning. A separate validation cohort of 100 to 150 different subjects was used in addition to the roughly 620-subject first cohort. Rather than using new phenotypic data, the later analysis identified candidate immune exposures from TCR beta sequences and from how often those sequences occurred across donors. In an earlier analysis of 587 of the donors, high-throughput TCR beta sequencing was used to judge whether each TCR beta V gene segment behaved as functional or pseudogenic. A handful of DR-DQ haplotypes were handled as single units for association and clustering because linkage in the cohort was strong. An early release covering over 500 HLA-typed donors comprised approximately 300 gigabases of sequencing data and roughly 85 million unique TCR sequences. Among some 400 genotyped donors of the cohort, an average of approximately 240,000 unique TCR beta nucleotide sequences was sequenced per donor, of which about 19% were non-productive. Of the 350 to 400 genotyped donors, 81% fell in the genetic ancestry cluster associated with self-reported Caucasian donors. Both class I and class II loci were covered by HLA typing, at four-digit resolution. A later genetic analysis took genome-wide SNP genotypes for about 65% of the roughly 670 donors and used that subset as a discovery cohort. The T cell repertoires of several hundred subjects were profiled by immunosequencing and related to cytomegalovirus serostatus. Alongside the repertoire data, information on donor age, sex, ethnicity and CMV serostatus was compiled. A later analysis re-analyzed previously published TCR beta repertoires from 550 to 700 donors and added high-resolution HLA genotyping to study TCR occurrence patterns. The study aimed to test whether signatures of past pathogen exposure could be identified by cataloging public T cell receptors. Every repertoire in the discovery cohort had been generated on one and the same sequencing platform. Paper-wide results and their limitations: Seventeen rarely observed V segments, including chromosome 9 orphons, were excluded from the earlier analysis of several hundred of the donors because counts were too low. In a later analysis, some 18,000 TCR beta sequences were associated with specific HLA alleles at a false discovery rate of 0.05. Linkage disequilibrium might explain the correlated functional status among segregating V segments, but an unknown experimental factor could not be ruled out. Broadly in line with IMGT annotations, most TCR beta V segments showed up in productive rearrangements about 87% or about 30% of the time in an earlier analysis of under 700 of the donors. V-gene and J-gene trimming of TCR beta chains was associated with a missense DCLRE1C variant in a later genetic analysis, and the association was replicated in an independent cohort. In both the original and validation cohorts, the classifier was reported to diagnose cytomegalovirus status with high specificity and sensitivity. In vitro tests confirmed that three of the cytomegalovirus-associated TCR beta chains recognize cytomegalovirus antigens. In a later analysis, several top co-occurrence clusters were reported to appear linked to parvovirus B19, influenza, CMV and Epstein-Barr virus. A later analysis found that HLA-associated TCR beta chains were more clonally expanded and had lower generation probabilities than equally common non-associated chains. Compared with the 666-donor mean, donors in an Asian-associated ancestry cluster had fewer N-insertions in productive TCRs, according to a later genetic analysis. Immune exposure information for the cohort was limited to CMV serostatus. A further reported finding was that TCR beta sequences accurately predicted the HLA-A and HLA-B alleles for most subjects in the first cohort. The study gave a list of some 150 TCR beta chains associated with cytomegalovirus. Because some donors lacked HLA typing at each locus, the association tests relied only on the typed subset. The presence/absence analyses assumed that sequencing depth was roughly uniform across donors, and that assumption may not be true. According to a later analysis, most CMV-associated TCR beta chains appeared to be HLA-restricted, and the HLA associations seemed to be driven largely by CMV exposure. Because the 87-base-pair reads could not distinguish some IMGT-functional V segments, including TRBV6-2 and TRBV6-3, those segments were excluded. According to a later analysis, TCR association rates differed among HLA loci, with DRB1 alleles showing the most associated TCRs and HLA-C alleles showing the fewest. In this cohort, only TCR beta chains were sequenced, and detectable features were limited by the absence of alpha or paired-chain data. Across donors, most TCR sequences were observed very rarely, whereas some public TCRs were present in many individuals. Strong co-occurrence of HLA alleles, especially DR and DQ, made assigning TCR associations to individual alleles difficult. It was suggested by the authors that the approach could potentially be generalized to other disease states and immunological phenotypes. A cluster of highly shared sequence variants was judged likely to represent a technical artifact of the sequencing pipeline.

CDR1 and CDR2, looked up from the germline V gene, are MDHEN and SYDVKM. The CDR3, from cysteine to phenylalanine, totals 13 residues. Only the CDR3 portion is preserved as DNA: 39 bases, with reading frame beginning at the first base. Relative to germline, V is 5 bases shorter and J is 6 bases shorter, with 13 bases between their ends. In total, 630 or so healthy bone marrow donors made up the cohort. At the time of sampling, every cohort member was nominally healthy, though immune exposures that went unrecorded were likely present. The donor tested CMV seropositive, placing the donor among the 289 seropositive members of the cohort. A peripheral blood sample was provided by each donor, and peripheral blood mononuclear cells were used for TCR beta sequencing. Genomic DNA extraction from the blood cell samples was performed with the Qiagen DNeasy Blood Extraction Kit. Notes on this clone: Its antigen target is currently unknown. No quality values exist for individual bases; no much larger clone is one base distant.

The library was prepared using the immunoSEQ multiplex PCR assay. For the multiplex PCR, a mixture combining 60 forward primers for TCR Vbeta segments and 13 reverse primers for TCR Jbeta segments was used. The CDR3 region of rearranged TCR beta genes was amplified from genomic DNA with a multiplex PCR assay. The Illumina HiSeq System was used to sequence the amplified TCR beta libraries as 87-base-pair reads. The source study handled its data this way. In a later analysis, 70 million to 95 million unique TCR beta chains were counted across the approximately 640 repertoires, and some 10 million of these chains were shared by at least two donors. A nearest-neighbor algorithm error-corrected the raw reads and collapsed the reads into unique sequences, merging closely related sequences to remove PCR and sequencing errors. Alignment of CDR3 sequences to IMGT reference sequences was used to assign V, D and J gene segments. Each retained sequence needed at least a six-nucleotide match to both a V gene segment and a J gene segment. A rearrangement counted as productive if the CDR3 had no stop codons and remained in frame with V and J, and every other rearrangement counted as non-productive. CDR3 was defined by IMGT convention, running from the second conserved V-encoded cysteine to the conserved J-encoded phenylalanine. The earlier analysis of 550 to 650 of the donors excluded any sequence lacking an unambiguous match to a single V gene segment. In an earlier analysis of about 590 of the donors, a V segment was called functional when productive rearrangements were above 56.7%, and segregating when the standard deviation between donors exceeded 5%. A statistical classification framework was built for diagnosing cytomegalovirus status from the catalog of TCR beta chain sequences. V and J gene assignment, in a later analysis, came from comparing TCR nucleotide sequences with IMGT/GENE-DB human TR gene sequences. Using the TCRdist pipeline, a later analysis assigned CDR3 sequences along with most-parsimonious VDJ recombination scenarios. In a later analysis, every TCR beta chain was defined by the combination of its CDR3 amino acid sequence and its V-gene family, and reads without a unique V-gene family were dropped. As a way to deal with suspected cross-contamination and a sequencing artifact, a later analysis dropped roughly 600 nucleotide sequences that were highly shared and had low generation probability. A later analysis calculated a clonal expansion index for each public chain from normalized within-repertoire ranks of inferred template counts. Generation probabilities in a later analysis came from a VDJ recombination model fitted to out-of-frame rearrangements, and those results were checked against IGoR. In a later analysis, TCR-TCR, TCR-HLA and TCR-CMV co-occurrence was scored with hypergeometric tests, and a repertoire-size bias correction was applied to TCR pairs. A later analysis estimated false discovery rates by permuting HLA or CMV assignments 20 times. In a later analysis, co-occurring TCRs were grouped using DBSCAN, with TCRdist sequence similarity added in when clustering inside HLA-allele-positive subsets. Repertoires with fewer than 30,000 or more than 120,000 public chains, plus five repertoires with anomalous nucleotide sharing, were excluded from co-occurrence clustering. The table comes from immuneACCESS by way of TCRdb, which keeps in-frame sequences with V and J called. Part of the clones is missing from these tables; in studies checked, under half for an unresolved V gene and the rest for unknown reasons. V, J and clone size reflect that table, while D and trimming were determined from the DNA. This sample gives a few hundred thousand clones in total; 84% of them show up just once. The ten largest clones take up about 2% of the sample.

The sequencing sample was made of PBMCs. The receptor was isolated from a woman between 40 and 50 years old in good health and CMV-seropositive. The chain joins TRBV28 to TRBJ1-2; perhaps TRBD1 is the D gene, with 5 bases matching. The nucleotides read TGTGCCAGCAGTACCGGGGGGAGGCATGGCTACACCTTC. Its protein reads: CASSTGGRHGYTF.